This T cell receptor (beta chain) was obtained from a study of T-cell memory formation after mild COVID-19. TCRdb reprocessed the 5' RACE reads via MiXCR and lists one record per CDR3 protein. Of some 160,000 distinct CDR3 sequences in the sample, roughly 30% were seen once. J gave up 4 bases and V 2 bases, and 4 bases lay outside the gene matches. This CDR3 contains 15 residues. Germline assignment: CDR1 MGHRA and CDR2 YSYEKL. The rearrangement uses TRBV4-1 and TRBJ2-2; 7 bases are shared with TRBD2. This receptor was taken from an adult woman who had mild COVID-19 (a few samples of this study predate the infection). Cell type and time point are not known. The sequencing input was PBMCs or a T cell subset sorted from them (not recorded which). The CDR3 nucleotides read TGCGCCAGCAGCCAACCGACTAGCCGCACCGGGGAGCTGTTTTTT. Its translation: CASSQPTSRTGELFF.